This T cell receptor beta chain came from a study of blood T cell repertoires in COVID-19. Study in general: T cells, B-cell-depleted T cells, or PBMCs provided the cDNA or gDNA that served as material.

Categorization into cohorts depended on clinical history that participants reported. Those designated as exposed participants met a COVID-19 case within 2 weeks before study entry. As processed by the authors: Amplification from reference gene primers served as the basis for estimated nucleated cell counts. Some clones are missing from TCRdb's copy, which holds only in-frame ones; the method was immunoSEQ multiplex PCR. V, J and clone size are taken as reported in that table, and D and trimming were inferred from the DNA itself. In the table there are 350,000 to 450,000 clones, approximately 91% of which are singletons. The CDR3 is made up of 14 amino acids. Trimming took 0 bases from V and 1 from J, leaving 8 bases between them. Per the germline V gene, CDR1 is SGDLS and CDR2 is YYNGEE.

The specimen sequenced was PBMCs or T cells enriched from blood (not recorded which). The V and J genes are TRBV9 and TRBJ2-7; the D gene is possibly TRBD1 (6 bases). This receptor was identified in a woman under 30 who had been exposed to COVID-19. The CDR3, as DNA: TGTGCCAGCAGCGTAGGTGGACAGTCCTACGAGCAGTACTTC. Translation: CASSVGGQSYEQYF.